This entry concerns a single TCR beta chain. The sample is drawn from a study of control samples from healthy donors and cancer patients. This CDR3 has 14 residues. Per the germline V gene, CDR1 is MGHRA and CDR2 is YSYEKL. V was pared by 1 base and J by 9 bases, with 15 bases between. Data came from immunoSEQ multiplex PCR; TCRdb stores just in-frame clones and leaves some out. Among about 61,000 clones listed, 90% were seen once. The chain has TRBV4-1 and TRBJ1-2; maybe TRBD1 (6 bases). This sequence was found in a man in his sixties with colorectal cancer. Sequencing was carried out using PBMCs. The CDR3 loop reads CASSQGGQASSYTF. CDR3 coding DNA: TGCGCCAGCAGCCAAGGGGGACAAGCTTCTAGCTACACCTTC.